This TCR beta chain was captured by sequencing in a study of blood T cell repertoires in COVID-19. Looking at the study overall: T cells, B-cell-depleted T cells, or PBMCs provided the cDNA or gDNA that served as material.

This CDR3 contains 15 residues. Germline CDR1 and CDR2: SGHTA and FQGTGA. Unmatched junction bases numbered 4, after V lost 4 bases and J lost 2 bases. TCRdb's table, derived via immunoSEQ multiplex PCR, lists solely in-frame clones and lacks some. The sample lists roughly 110,000 clones, 71% occurring once. The chain joins TRBV7-3 to TRBJ2-5; 10 nucleotides match TRBD1. The TCR comes from a human donor with acute or convalescent COVID-19. The donor label of this sample is uncertain. What was sequenced was peripheral blood. The CDR3 loop is CASSSTGGGQETQYF. The CDR3 bases are TGTGCCAGCAGCTCGACAGGGGGCGGGCAAGAGACCCAGTACTTC.